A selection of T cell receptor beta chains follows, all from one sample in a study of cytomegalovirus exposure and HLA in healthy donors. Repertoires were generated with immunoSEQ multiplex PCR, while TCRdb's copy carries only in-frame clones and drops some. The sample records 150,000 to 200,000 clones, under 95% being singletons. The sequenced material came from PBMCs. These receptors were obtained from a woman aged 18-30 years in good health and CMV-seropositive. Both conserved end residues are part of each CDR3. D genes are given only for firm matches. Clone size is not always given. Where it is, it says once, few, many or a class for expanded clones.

CDR3 protein: CASRWRLATRDTQYF
CDR3 DNA: TGTGCCAGCAGGTGGAGACTAGCGACAAGGGATACGCAGTATTTT
V gene: TRBV6-5
clone size: -
J gene: TRBJ2-3
D gene: TRBD2

CDR3 protein: CAWSVGAMGTDTQYF
CDR3 DNA: TGTGCCTGGAGTGTGGGGGCGATGGGCACAGATACGCAGTATTTT
V gene: TRBV30
clone size: -
J gene: TRBJ2-3
D gene: -

CDR3 protein: CASTFPDRGTGELFF
CDR3 DNA: TGTGCCAGCACCTTCCCGGACAGGGGAACCGGGGAGCTGTTTTTT
V gene: TRBV7-9
clone size: -
J gene: TRBJ2-2
D gene: TRBD1

CDR3 protein: CASRLSQGLNTEAFF
CDR3 DNA: TGTGCCAGCAGGTTATCACAGGGGTTGAACACTGAAGCTTTCTTT
V gene: TRBV6-1
clone size: few
J gene: TRBJ1-1
D gene: TRBD1

CDR3 protein: CASSLTLQQVDEQFF
CDR3 DNA: TGTGCCAGCAGCTTGACCCTCCAGCAGGTCGATGAGCAGTTCTTC
V gene: TRBV5-4
clone size: once
J gene: TRBJ2-1
D gene: -

CDR3 protein: CAIRWGGNTEAFF
CDR3 DNA: TGTGCCATCCGATGGGGGGGGAACACTGAAGCTTTCTTT
V gene: TRBV10-3
clone size: -
J gene: TRBJ1-1
D gene: -

CDR3 protein: CASSPDRNGYTF
CDR3 DNA: TGCGCCAGCAGCCCTGACAGGAATGGCTACACCTTC
V gene: TRBV5-1
clone size: once
J gene: TRBJ1-2
D gene: -

CDR3 protein: CASSIRQGTHEQYF
CDR3 DNA: TGTGCCAGTAGTATTCGCCAGGGAACCCACGAGCAGTACTTC
V gene: TRBV19
clone size: once
J gene: TRBJ2-7
D gene: -

CDR3 protein: CASNDRLMNTEAFF
CDR3 DNA: TGTGCCAGTAATGACAGGCTCATGAACACTGAAGCTTTCTTT
V gene: TRBV19
clone size: -
J gene: TRBJ1-1
D gene: -

CDR3 protein: CASSVTGAGATNEKLFF
CDR3 DNA: TGTGCCAGCAGCGTGACAGGGGCAGGCGCAACTAATGAAAAACTGTTTTTT
V gene: TRBV7-2
clone size: -
J gene: TRBJ1-4
D gene: TRBD1

CDR3 protein: CASRRQGTNTEAFF
CDR3 DNA: TGTGCCAGCAGGCGGCAGGGAACTAACACTGAAGCTTTCTTT
V gene: TRBV27
clone size: -
J gene: TRBJ1-1
D gene: -

CDR3 protein: CSVEGGVGTQYF
CDR3 DNA: TGCAGCGTTGAGGGGGGAGTAGGTACGCAGTATTTT
V gene: TRBV29-1
clone size: -
J gene: TRBJ2-3
D gene: -

CDR3 protein: CASSVRDRAHEQYF
CDR3 DNA: TGTGCCAGCAGCGTCCGGGACAGGGCTCACGAGCAGTACTTC
V gene: TRBV7-2
clone size: -
J gene: TRBJ2-7
D gene: TRBD1

CDR3 protein: CASSESTEHQPQHF
CDR3 DNA: TGTGCCAGTAGTGAATCGACAGAACATCAGCCCCAGCATTTT
V gene: TRBV19
clone size: -
J gene: TRBJ1-5
D gene: -

CDR3 protein: CASSQVEGEYEQYF
CDR3 DNA: TGTGCCAGCAGCCAAGTAGAGGGGGAGTACGAGCAGTACTTC
V gene: TRBV4-2
clone size: -
J gene: TRBJ2-7
D gene: -

CDR3 protein: CASSRQNSNQPQHF
CDR3 DNA: TGTGCCAGTAGTCGACAGAATAGCAATCAGCCCCAGCATTTT
V gene: TRBV19
clone size: -
J gene: TRBJ1-5
D gene: -

CDR3 protein: CASSPDRNYGYTF
CDR3 DNA: TGTGCCAGCTCACCCGACAGGAACTATGGCTACACCTTC
V gene: TRBV18
clone size: -
J gene: TRBJ1-2
D gene: -

CDR3 protein: CASRSTVRPQHF
CDR3 DNA: TGTGCCAGCAGGTCCACGGTAAGGCCCCAGCATTTT
V gene: TRBV28
clone size: -
J gene: TRBJ1-5
D gene: -

CDR3 protein: CASSLRQGALETQYF
CDR3 DNA: TGTGCCAGCAGCTTAAGACAGGGGGCTCTGGAGACCCAGTACTTC
V gene: TRBV7-2
clone size: -
J gene: TRBJ2-5
D gene: TRBD1

CDR3 protein: CATSRDQGGPYEQYF
CDR3 DNA: TGTGCCACCAGCAGAGATCAAGGCGGTCCCTACGAGCAGTACTTC
V gene: TRBV15
clone size: -
J gene: TRBJ2-7
D gene: -

CDR3 protein: CASSLESGDSYNEQFF
CDR3 DNA: TGCGCCAGCAGCTTGGAAAGCGGGGACTCCTACAATGAGCAGTTCTTC
V gene: TRBV5-1
clone size: -
J gene: TRBJ2-1
D gene: TRBD2

CDR3 protein: CAISPGQGQETQYF
CDR3 DNA: TGTGCCATCAGTCCCGGACAGGGGCAAGAGACCCAGTACTTC
V gene: TRBV10-3
clone size: -
J gene: TRBJ2-5
D gene: TRBD1

CDR3 protein: CASSQGLAGVETQYF
CDR3 DNA: TGCGCCAGCAGCCAAGGGCTAGCGGGGGTAGAGACCCAGTACTTC
V gene: TRBV4-1
clone size: once
J gene: TRBJ2-5
D gene: TRBD2

CDR3 protein: CASSSPRNQYF
CDR3 DNA: TGTGCCAGCAGTTCCCCCAGAAACCAGTACTTC
V gene: TRBV28
clone size: -
J gene: TRBJ2-5
D gene: -

CDR3 protein: CASSPPVGGSQETQYF
CDR3 DNA: TGTGCCAGCTCACCACCCGTTGGGGGCAGTCAAGAGACCCAGTACTTC
V gene: TRBV18
clone size: -
J gene: TRBJ2-5
D gene: -

CDR3 protein: CASSPARVTLAKNIQYF
CDR3 DNA: TGTGCCAGCAGCCCAGCCAGGGTAACACTAGCCAAAAACATTCAGTACTTC
V gene: TRBV7-8
clone size: -
J gene: TRBJ2-4
D gene: -

CDR3 protein: CASSQEAQWGGNQPQHF
CDR3 DNA: TGTGCCAGCAGCCAAGAGGCCCAGTGGGGCGGCAATCAGCCCCAGCATTTT
V gene: TRBV4-2
clone size: -
J gene: TRBJ1-5
D gene: -

CDR3 protein: CASSPGQFTTNEKLFF
CDR3 DNA: TGTGCCAGCAGCCCGGGACAATTTACAACTAATGAAAAACTGTTTTTT
V gene: TRBV11-2
clone size: -
J gene: TRBJ1-4
D gene: -

CDR3 protein: CASRPRQASYEQYF
CDR3 DNA: TGTGCCAGCAGGCCGCGACAGGCCTCCTACGAGCAGTACTTC
V gene: TRBV5-6
clone size: -
J gene: TRBJ2-7
D gene: -

CDR3 protein: CAWSVLPGELFF
CDR3 DNA: TGTGCCTGGAGTGTACTTCCCGGGGAGCTGTTTTTT
V gene: TRBV30
clone size: -
J gene: TRBJ2-2
D gene: -

CDR3 protein: CASSDSAGSYNEQFF
CDR3 DNA: TGTGCCAGCAGTGATAGTGCGGGCTCCTACAATGAGCAGTTCTTC
V gene: TRBV28
clone size: -
J gene: TRBJ2-1
D gene: -

CDR3 protein: CATRLEPSTDTQYF
CDR3 DNA: TGCGCCACGAGACTGGAACCTAGCACAGATACGCAGTATTTT
V gene: TRBV5-1
clone size: -
J gene: TRBJ2-3
D gene: -

CDR3 protein: CASSPDRHNSPLHF
CDR3 DNA: TGTGCCAGCTCACCGGACAGGCATAATTCACCCCTCCACTTT
V gene: TRBV18
clone size: once
J gene: TRBJ1-6
D gene: TRBD1

CDR3 protein: CASSEWQNYGYTF
CDR3 DNA: TGCGCCAGCAGTGAGTGGCAGAACTATGGCTACACCTTC
V gene: TRBV10-1
clone size: few
J gene: TRBJ1-2
D gene: -

CDR3 protein: CASSLLAGAPQETQYF
CDR3 DNA: TGCGCCAGCAGCCTACTAGCGGGGGCCCCCCAGGAGACCCAGTACTTC
V gene: TRBV10-2
clone size: -
J gene: TRBJ2-5
D gene: TRBD2

CDR3 protein: CASSFLAGGLRIYTGELFF
CDR3 DNA: TGCGCCAGCAGCTTTCTGGCGGGGGGCCTTCGGATTTACACCGGGGAGCTGTTTTTT
V gene: TRBV5-1
clone size: -
J gene: TRBJ2-2
D gene: TRBD2

CDR3 protein: CASRTQGVSTEAFF
CDR3 DNA: TGTGCCAGCAGGACACAGGGGGTTTCCACTGAAGCTTTCTTT
V gene: TRBV5-4
clone size: -
J gene: TRBJ1-1
D gene: TRBD1

CDR3 protein: CASSRTGRGSYEQYF
CDR3 DNA: TGTGCCAGCAGCCGGACAGGGAGGGGCTCCTACGAGCAGTACTTC
V gene: TRBV7-9
clone size: -
J gene: TRBJ2-7
D gene: -

CDR3 protein: CAWSLTTGTGSSYSNQPQHF
CDR3 DNA: TGTGCCTGGAGTCTCACGACCGGGACAGGTTCTTCTTATAGCAATCAGCCCCAGCATTTT
V gene: TRBV30
clone size: -
J gene: TRBJ1-5
D gene: TRBD1

CDR3 protein: CASSQPVDRNTEAFF
CDR3 DNA: TGCGCCAGCAGCCAACCCGTCGACAGGAACACTGAAGCTTTCTTT
V gene: TRBV4-1
clone size: -
J gene: TRBJ1-1
D gene: -

CDR3 protein: CASSPGLLPEETQYF
CDR3 DNA: TGTGCCAGCAGCCCGGGACTACTACCTGAGGAGACCCAGTACTTC
V gene: TRBV7-9
clone size: -
J gene: TRBJ2-5
D gene: TRBD2

CDR3 protein: CASSLAPDSNQPQHF
CDR3 DNA: TGTGCCAGCAGCTTGGCTCCAGATAGCAATCAGCCCCAGCATTTT
V gene: TRBV5-4
clone size: -
J gene: TRBJ1-5
D gene: -

CDR3 protein: CASSPVAGTYNEQFF
CDR3 DNA: TGTGCCAGCAGTCCAGTAGCGGGGACCTACAATGAGCAGTTCTTC
V gene: TRBV6-6
clone size: -
J gene: TRBJ2-1
D gene: TRBD2

CDR3 protein: CSVVRGTSSYNEQFF
CDR3 DNA: TGCAGCGTCGTCAGGGGAACCAGCTCCTACAATGAGCAGTTCTTC
V gene: TRBV29-1
clone size: -
J gene: TRBJ2-1
D gene: -

CDR3 protein: CASSFKWENPQETQYF
CDR3 DNA: TGTGCCAGCAGTTTTAAGTGGGAGAACCCTCAAGAGACCCAGTACTTC
V gene: TRBV27
clone size: once
J gene: TRBJ2-5
D gene: -

CDR3 protein: CASSRLAGSSYNEQFF
CDR3 DNA: TGCGCCAGCAGCCGACTAGCGGGGAGCTCCTACAATGAGCAGTTCTTC
V gene: TRBV4-3
clone size: -
J gene: TRBJ2-1
D gene: TRBD2

CDR3 protein: CASSLEGLPTNTEAFF
CDR3 DNA: TGTGCCAGCAGCTTAGAGGGGCTTCCTACGAACACTGAAGCTTTCTTT
V gene: TRBV7-2
clone size: -
J gene: TRBJ1-1
D gene: -

CDR3 protein: CAWTPLGSSYNEQFF
CDR3 DNA: TGTGCCTGGACCCCCCTTGGCAGCTCCTACAATGAGCAGTTCTTC
V gene: TRBV30
clone size: -
J gene: TRBJ2-1
D gene: -

CDR3 protein: CATSRVAAGAQHF
CDR3 DNA: TGTGCCACCAGCAGAGTGGCGGCTGGAGCCCAGCATTTT
V gene: TRBV15
clone size: -
J gene: TRBJ1-5
D gene: -

CDR3 protein: CASSFGTSGAGSYNEQFF
CDR3 DNA: TGTGCCAGCAGTTTTGGGACTAGCGGCGCGGGTTCATACAATGAGCAGTTCTTC
V gene: TRBV28
clone size: -
J gene: TRBJ2-1
D gene: TRBD2

CDR3 protein: CASSSGSAYEQYF
CDR3 DNA: TGTGCCAGTAGTTCCGGGTCCGCCTACGAGCAGTACTTC
V gene: TRBV19
clone size: -
J gene: TRBJ2-7
D gene: -

CDR3 protein: CASSQDRDRDGYTF
CDR3 DNA: TGCGCCAGCAGCCAAGACCGGGACAGGGATGGCTACACCTTC
V gene: TRBV4-1
clone size: once
J gene: TRBJ1-2
D gene: TRBD1

CDR3 protein: CASSLVGSGRGVYEQYF
CDR3 DNA: TGTGCCAGCAGCTTAGTTGGGTCCGGGAGGGGGGTCTACGAGCAGTACTTC
V gene: TRBV7-8
clone size: -
J gene: TRBJ2-7
D gene: TRBD2

CDR3 protein: CASSLHMTSGRANEQFF
CDR3 DNA: TGTGCCAGCAGCCTACACATGACTAGCGGGAGGGCAAATGAGCAGTTCTTC
V gene: TRBV28
clone size: -
J gene: TRBJ2-1
D gene: TRBD2

CDR3 protein: CASSQDSGRDNEQFF
CDR3 DNA: TGCGCCAGCAGCCAAGATAGCGGGAGGGACAATGAGCAGTTCTTC
V gene: TRBV4-3
clone size: -
J gene: TRBJ2-1
D gene: TRBD2

CDR3 protein: CASSPRSPLEVSTGELFF
CDR3 DNA: TGCGCCAGCAGCCCTCGGAGCCCCCTTGAGGTGTCTACCGGGGAGCTGTTTTTT
V gene: TRBV5-1
clone size: -
J gene: TRBJ2-2
D gene: -

CDR3 protein: CASSPSGSGETQYF
CDR3 DNA: TGTGCCAGCAGCCCGAGCGGGAGCGGCGAGACCCAGTACTTC
V gene: TRBV7-7
clone size: -
J gene: TRBJ2-5
D gene: TRBD2

CDR3 protein: CASSPISRSGANVLTF
CDR3 DNA: TGTGCCAGCTCACCAATATCCAGGTCTGGGGCCAACGTCCTGACTTTC
V gene: TRBV18
clone size: once
J gene: TRBJ2-6
D gene: -

CDR3 protein: CASSYRGRYTEAFF
CDR3 DNA: TGTGCCAGCAGTTACAGGGGGCGGTACACTGAAGCTTTCTTT
V gene: TRBV6-5
clone size: -
J gene: TRBJ1-1
D gene: TRBD1